One and the same sample provided the 8 T cell receptor beta chains below, sequenced in a study of blood T cell repertoires in COVID-19. Repertoires were generated with immunoSEQ multiplex PCR, while TCRdb's copy carries only in-frame clones and drops some. The table lists hundreds of thousands of clones, around nine tenths of them singletons. Sequencing was performed on PBMCs or T cells enriched from blood (not recorded which). The receptors originated from an older woman who had recovered from COVID-19.

This clone was detected a few times. The chain links TRBV4-1 to TRBJ1-4; 10 nucleotides line up with TRBD1. J lost 7 bases, V lost 4 bases, and 6 bases had no gene match. The germline gives CDR1 MGHRA, CDR2 YSYEKL. The CDR3 covers 15 residues. CDR3 in amino acids: CASSRTGQGFEKLFF. CDR3 DNA: TGCGCCAGCAGCCGTACGGGACAGGGGTTTGAAAAACTGTTTTTT.

This chain connects TRBV11-2 to TRBJ1-2; tentatively, D is TRBD1 (5 bases). The V end lost 4 bases, the J end lost 8 bases, and 20 bases lay between the germline ends. CDR1 is SGHAT and CDR2 is FQNNGV in the germline V gene. The CDR3 extends over 15 amino acids. CDR3 coding DNA: TGTGCCAGCAGCTCCATAGACCGGGGGAGGATCGGCTACACCTTC. Amino acid sequence: CASSSIDRGRIGYTF.

The genes are TRBV3-1 (or the pseudogene TRBV3-2) and TRBJ1-3; 8 nucleotides agree with TRBD1. Trimming cost V 0 bases and J 2 bases; bases outside gene matches: 12. The germline gives CDR1 LGHDT, CDR2 YNNKEL (reference sequence). CDR3 length: 19 residues. CDR3 nucleotide sequence: TGTGCCAGCAGCCAAGATATAGGCAGGGGGCTAATAACTGGAAACACCATATATTTT. This translates into CASSQDIGRGLITGNTIYF.

This clone was recorded only once. Because the CDR3's place on the DNA is in doubt, the DNA is left out and the CDR3 is given as listed by TCRdb. The chain combines TRBV6-5 with TRBJ1-1; TRBD1 is the table's D call and was not checked against the DNA. Per germline, CDR1 MNHEY and CDR2 SVGAGI. From its first to its last residue, the CDR3 has 13 amino acids. CDR3 region: CASILGQNTEAFF.

The genes are TRBV5-1 and TRBJ2-5; 7 bases map to TRBD1. The CDR3 spans 15 residues. V lost 4 bases, J lost 3 bases, and 9 bases stayed unmatched. From germline, CDR1 is SGHRS and CDR2 YFSETQ. CDR3 in amino acids: CASSRSSGTEETQYF. The DNA for the CDR3 is TGCGCCAGCAGCAGGTCTTCCGGGACAGAAGAGACCCAGTACTTC.

This chain connects TRBV5-5 to TRBJ2-7, with TRBD1 matching 7 bases. CDR1 is SGHKS and CDR2 is YYEKEE in the germline V gene (reference sequence). This CDR3 comprises 15 residues. V was clipped by 4 bases and J by 1 base; unmatched bases: 8. The CDR3 sequence is CASSLTGQTSYEQYF. The CDR3 coding sequence is TGTGCCAGCAGCCTGACAGGGCAAACTTCCTACGAGCAGTACTTC. The variable domain in full, with the rest retrieved from reference TRBV5-5 and TRBJ2-7, is DAGVTQSPTHLIKTRGQQVTLRCSPISGHKSVSWYQQVLGQGPQFIFQYYEKEERGRGNFPDRFSARQFPNYSSELNVNALLLGDSALYLCASSLTGQTSYEQYFGPGTRLTVT.

The rearrangement joins TRBV29-1 to TRBJ1-4; D is unresolved. The germline V gene has CDR1 SQVTM and CDR2 ANQGSEA. The CDR3 spans 11 residues. Trimming left V 6 bases short and J 4 bases short, with 6 bases between. This CDR3 is CSVHSNEKLFF. DNA for the CDR3: TGCAGCGTGCACAGTAATGAAAAACTGTTTTTT.

The chain employs TRBV19 and TRBJ1-3; D gene uncertain. In germline, CDR1 is LNHDA, CDR2 SQIVND (reference sequence). The V end lost 2 bases, the J end lost 3 bases, and 8 bases lay between the germline ends. The CDR3 is 14 amino acids. Here the CDR3 reads CASSILGSGNTIYF. The CDR3 DNA reads TGTGCCAGTAGTATACTGGGGAGTGGAAACACCATATATTTT.